Below are 14 T cell receptor beta chains sequenced from a single sample in a study of T cells after somatic rescue of genetic block. TCRdb's table, derived via immunoSEQ multiplex PCR, lists solely in-frame clones and lacks some. The sample lists approximately 71,000 clones, 85% to 95% occurring once. The sequencing sample was made of peripheral blood mononuclear cells (PBMCs). These receptors all come from a middle-aged man.

The chain has TRBV14 and TRBJ2-2; 7 bases align to TRBD2. CDR3 length equals 18 residues. Trimming took 0 bases from V and 3 from J; bases not matched to a gene: 10. Germline V gives CDR1 SGHDN, CDR2 FVKESK. The CDR3 DNA reads TGTGCCAGCAGCCAAGAGCCCCTCGGGGGGTTGCACACCGGGGAGCTGTTTTTT. Translating gives CASSQEPLGGLHTGELFF.

A few counts support this clone. The rearrangement uses TRBV9 and TRBJ1-1; D unclear. The CDR3 has 15 amino acids. Trimming removed 3 bases at V and 0 bases at J, with 12 bases between. Germline CDR1 reads SGDLS; CDR2 reads YYNGEE. CDR3 in amino acids: CASSAFPTVNTEAFF. Here the CDR3 DNA reads TGTGCCAGCAGCGCCTTCCCGACCGTGAACACTGAAGCTTTCTTT.

This sequence joins TRBV6-5 and TRBJ1-3, with TRBD1 matching 7 bases. The CDR3 runs to 15 residues. The germline V gene encodes CDR1 MNHEY and CDR2 SVGAGI. V lost 6 bases, J lost 2 bases, and 7 bases stayed unmatched. The CDR3 region is CASRGDRATGNTIYF. CDR3 bases: TGTGCCAGCAGAGGTGACAGGGCCACTGGAAACACCATATATTTT.

This clone was seen more than once but under ten times. This chain connects TRBV2 to TRBJ1-5; D unclear. This CDR3 has 12 amino acids. CDR1 is SNHLY and CDR2 is FYNNEI in the germline V gene. Trimming removed 6 bases from V and 7 bases from J, with 10 bases in between. CDR3 amino acids: CASSIEGQPQHF. The CDR3 DNA reads TGTGCCAGCAGCATAGAGGGACAGCCCCAGCATTTT.

This clone came up once. The chain links TRBV6-6 to TRBJ1-5, with a weak D call TRBD1 (5 bases). The length of the CDR3 is 13 residues. The V end was cut by 7 bases, the J end by 5 bases, with 12 bases between. Looked up from germline, CDR1 is MNHNY and CDR2 is SVGAGI (reference sequence). CDR3 bases: TGTGCCAGCACCCCCGACAGTTATCAGCCCCAGCATTTT. Its translation is CASTPDSYQPQHF.

The chain carries TRBV11-2 and TRBJ1-1; no firm D call. The CDR3 extends over 14 amino acids. The V end was cut by 6 bases, the J end by 1 base, with 12 bases between. Germline V CDR1 and CDR2: SGHAT, FQNNGV. The CDR3 bases are TGTGCCAGCAGACGACCGGGAAGGAACACTGAAGCTTTCTTT. This encodes CASRRPGRNTEAFF.

The chain has TRBV5-4 and TRBJ2-5; D gene ambiguous. V lost 0 bases and J 4 bases, leaving 10 bases between the germline ends. The CDR3 runs 14 residues. Germline V gene sequence: CDR1 SGHNT, CDR2 YYREEE (reference sequence). Here the CDR3 reads CASSLDVGGETQYF. The CDR3, as DNA: TGTGCCAGCAGCTTGGATGTGGGCGGAGAGACCCAGTACTTC.

This chain joins TRBV7-2 and TRBJ1-1; D perhaps matches TRBD1 (6 bases). V lost 5 bases, J lost 6 bases, and 16 bases lay in between. The CDR3 runs 14 residues. CDR1 is SGHTA, CDR2 FQGNSA, per germline. The CDR3 region is CASSTVPGAPEAFF. The CDR3 nucleotides are TGTGCCAGCAGCACTGTCCCGGGGGCCCCTGAAGCTTTCTTT.

The genes are TRBV5-4 and TRBJ2-5; D may match TRBD1 or TRBD2 (5 bases each). Germline V CDR1 and CDR2: SGHNT, YYREEE (reference sequence). V gave up 0 bases and J gave up 4 bases, with 10 bases separating them. There are 14 residues in the CDR3. This CDR3 is CASSLEQGAETQYF. Here the CDR3 DNA reads TGTGCCAGCAGCTTGGAGCAGGGAGCAGAGACCCAGTACTTC.

The chain couples TRBV7-9 to TRBJ2-3; 14 positions match TRBD2. The CDR3 totals 15 residues. Germline CDR1 reads SEHNR; CDR2 reads FQNEAQ (reference sequence). Trimming at V came to 4 bases and at J to 4 bases, leaving 1 base not matched to a gene. The CDR3 DNA follows: TGTGCCAGCAGCTCGACTAGCGGGAGGGCAGATACGCAGTATTTT. Its protein product is CASSSTSGRADTQYF.

V usage is TRBV5-4 and J usage is TRBJ2-3, with 12 nucleotides matching TRBD2. J gave up 2 bases and V 1 base, and 5 bases lay outside the gene matches. The CDR3 has 17 residues. Looked up from germline, CDR1 is SGHNT and CDR2 is YYREEE (reference sequence). The CDR3 DNA sequence: TGTGCCAGCAGCTTGATTGGACTAGCGGGAAACACAGATACGCAGTATTTT. Translating gives CASSLIGLAGNTDTQYF.

This clone appeared once. The V and J genes are TRBV10-3 and TRBJ2-7; TRBD1 aligns across 9 bases. CDR1 and CDR2 from the germline V gene are ENHRY and SYGVKD. With 5 bases clipped from V and 2 bases from J, the junction kept 1 base outside the gene matches. This CDR3 comprises 13 residues. The CDR3 sequence is CAISRTGAYEQYF. In DNA form, the CDR3 reads TGTGCCATCAGTCGGACAGGGGCCTACGAGCAGTACTTC.

The chain uses TRBV5-4 and TRBJ2-1; TRBD2 agrees at 11 bases. CDR1 is SGHNT and CDR2 is YYREEE in the germline V gene (reference sequence). After removal of 3 bases from V and 12 bases from J, the junction contained 2 bases not matched to a gene. CDR3 length: 12 amino acids. CDR3 in amino acids: CASSSGLAGQFF. For the CDR3, the DNA is TGTGCCAGCAGCTCAGGACTAGCGGGGCAGTTCTTC.

The V and J genes are TRBV7-9 and TRBJ2-7, with a weak D call TRBD1 (5 bases). The V and J ends lost 4 bases and 2 bases respectively, with 9 bases between them. CDR3 size: 13 residues. CDR1 and CDR2 from the germline V gene are SEHNR and FQNEAQ (reference sequence). DNA for the CDR3: TGTGCCAGCAGCTCTAGACAGCCCTACGAGCAGTACTTC. Translation gives CASSSRQPYEQYF.